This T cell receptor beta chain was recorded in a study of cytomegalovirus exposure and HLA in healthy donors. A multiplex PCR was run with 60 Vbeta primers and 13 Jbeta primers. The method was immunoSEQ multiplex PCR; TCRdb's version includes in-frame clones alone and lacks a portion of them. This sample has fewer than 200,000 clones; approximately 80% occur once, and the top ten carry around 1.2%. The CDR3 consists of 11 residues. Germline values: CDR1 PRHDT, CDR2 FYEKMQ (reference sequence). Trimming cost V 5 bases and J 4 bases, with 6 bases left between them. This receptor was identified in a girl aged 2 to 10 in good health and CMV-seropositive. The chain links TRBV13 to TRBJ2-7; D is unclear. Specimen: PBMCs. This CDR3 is CASSLNYEQYF. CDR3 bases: TGTGCCAGCAGCCTAAATTACGAGCAGTACTTC.